These 17 T cell receptor beta chains share one sample of origin, sequenced in a study of T cell responses to AZD1222 COVID-19 vaccine. TCRdb keeps only in-frame clones here, not all; method: immunoSEQ multiplex PCR. The repertoire consists of some 100,000 clones, with around 89% occurring once and the leading ten covering about 1.7%. This material consisted of peripheral blood, taken on day 0 of AZD1222 vaccination. All receptors come from an adult in good health.

The chain has TRBV30 and TRBJ2-5, with D uncertain. The germline V and J ends were trimmed by 0 bases and 4 bases, with 9 bases remaining between them. Germline values: CDR1 GTSNPN, CDR2 SVGIG (reference sequence). The CDR3 totals 13 residues. The CDR3, as DNA: TGTGCCTGGAGTGTATTACTAAGAGAGACCCAGTACTTC. Protein product: CAWSVLLRETQYF.

This clone is a singleton in its sample. In the same sample, other DNA sequences code for this CDR3. The genes are TRBV9 and TRBJ2-1; TRBD2 matches at 11 bases. V lost 2 bases to trimming and J lost 4 bases; unmatched junction nucleotides: 2. Per the germline V gene, CDR1 is SGDLS and CDR2 is YYNGEE. The CDR3 is 15 residues long. The CDR3 sequence: CASSVGTSGYNEQFF. In DNA, the CDR3 is TGTGCCAGCAGCGTCGGGACTAGCGGATACAATGAGCAGTTCTTC.

This rearrangement joins TRBV29-1 to TRBJ1-5; the D gene is possibly TRBD1 (5 bases). Germline V gene data show CDR1 as SQVTM and CDR2 as ANQGSEA. CDR3 length: 12 amino acids. The V and J ends lost 4 bases and 4 bases respectively, with 8 bases between them. CDR3 bases: TGCAGCGTTGGGGGGGGGAATCAGCCCCAGCATTTT. Encoded protein: CSVGGGNQPQHF.

J is TRBJ1-1 and V is TRBV5-4; possibly TRBD1 for D (5 bases). Trimming took off 0 bases at V and 1 base at J, with 10 bases between the two ends. The CDR3 totals 15 residues. Germline V gives CDR1 SGHNT, CDR2 YYREEE (reference sequence). CDR3 loop: CASSLDLQGNTEAFF. The CDR3 DNA reads TGTGCCAGCAGCTTGGATTTGCAGGGGAACACTGAAGCTTTCTTT.

This rearrangement joins TRBV5-5 to TRBJ2-7, with D possibly matching TRBD2 (6 bases). Germline V lookup: CDR1 SGHKS, CDR2 YYEKEE (reference sequence). Trimming removed 5 bases at V and 0 bases at J, with 12 bases between. This CDR3 has 14 amino acids. CDR3 amino acids: CASRGDWDSYEQYF. The CDR3 DNA reads as TGTGCCAGCAGGGGGGACTGGGACTCCTACGAGCAGTACTTC.

The rearrangement joins TRBV29-1 to TRBJ1-5; TRBD1 matches 7 bases. CDR1 is SQVTM and CDR2 is ANQGSEA in the germline V gene. Trimming removed 4 bases from V and 0 bases from J; junction bases left unmatched: 3. This CDR3 region has 14 residues. CDR3 nucleotides: TGCAGCGTTGCAGGGGGATATAGCAATCAGCCCCAGCATTTT. It specifies CSVAGGYSNQPQHF.

This clone came up a few times. This rearrangement joins TRBV5-5 to TRBJ1-4, with TRBD1 as a possible D gene (6 bases). CDR3 length: 12 amino acids. V lost 4 bases and J 8 bases, leaving 9 bases between the germline ends. Germline lookup yields CDR1 SGHKS and CDR2 YYEKEE (reference sequence). CDR3 coding DNA: TGTGCCAGCAGCCAAGGGACAGAAAAACTGTTTTTT. Its protein is CASSQGTEKLFF.

J is TRBJ1-2 and V is TRBV6-4; 7 bases are shared with TRBD1. This CDR3 has 15 amino acids. In germline, CDR1 is MRHNA, CDR2 SNTAGT. After removal of 7 bases from V and 4 bases from J, the junction contained 12 bases not matched to a gene. The CDR3 sequence: CASTDASGTAYGYTF. DNA of the CDR3: TGTGCCAGCACAGACGCGAGCGGGACAGCCTATGGCTACACCTTC.

The sample holds one count of this clone. The chain links TRBV6-5 to TRBJ2-5; 10 bases are shared with TRBD2. Germline V gene data show CDR1 as MNHEY and CDR2 as SVGAGI. The CDR3 spans 16 residues. Trimming took 4 bases from V and 1 from J; bases not matched to a gene: 6. The CDR3 spells CASSLPRTSGQETQYF. The CDR3 nucleotides are TGTGCCAGCAGTTTGCCTAGGACTAGCGGCCAAGAGACCCAGTACTTC.

The chain joins TRBV6-5 to TRBJ1-1; D gene ambiguous. V lost 0 bases and J lost 5, with 16 bases in between. This CDR3 is built from 16 residues. The germline V gene has CDR1 MNHEY and CDR2 SVGAGI. In DNA form, the CDR3 reads TGTGCCAGCAGTTACTCGATGGCACCGGGGTGGACTGAAGCTTTCTTT. This gives the protein CASSYSMAPGWTEAFF.

The rearrangement joins TRBV2 to TRBJ1-2, with 9 bases that match TRBD1. V lost 7 bases and J lost 5; bases outside the gene matches: 5. This CDR3 has 13 residues. Germline V gene sequence: CDR1 SNHLY, CDR2 FYNNEI. Here the CDR3 DNA reads TGTGCCAGCAACACACAGGGGGCGTATGGCTACACCTTC. It is translated as CASNTQGAYGYTF.

This chain links TRBV6-4 with TRBJ2-3; D remains unclear. Trimming cost V 0 bases and J 0 bases, with 10 bases left between them. Germline V gene lookup returns CDR1 MRHNA and CDR2 SNTAGT. This CDR3 comprises 16 residues. The CDR3 DNA sequence: TGTGCCAGCAGTGACTCTCAGTCCTCTAGCACAGATACGCAGTATTTT. Protein product: CASSDSQSSSTDTQYF.

This clone was detected only once. This chain links TRBV2 with TRBJ2-2; 8 nucleotides agree with TRBD2. This CDR3 region has 16 residues. Germline CDR1 is SNHLY and CDR2 is FYNNEI. Trimming cost V 5 bases and J 1 base; bases outside gene matches: 6. CDR3 bases: TGTGCCAGCAGTATGGTAGCGGGACTGAACACCGGGGAGCTGTTTTTT. Translation: CASSMVAGLNTGELFF.

CDR3 in amino acids: CASSAFGTSPNNEQFF. The CDR3 DNA is TGTGCCAGCAGCGCCTTCGGGACCTCTCCCAACAATGAGCAGTTCTTC. The chain joins TRBV9 to TRBJ2-1, with D possibly being TRBD1 or TRBD2 (5 bases each). CDR1 and CDR2 from the germline V gene are SGDLS and YYNGEE. The CDR3 runs 16 residues. V was cut by 3 bases and J by 5 bases, with 18 bases left in between.

This clone has only a few counts. The V call is TRBV2, the J call TRBJ1-2, with TRBD1 as a possible D gene (5 bases). CDR1 and CDR2 (germline): SNHLY, FYNNEI. The CDR3 covers 14 residues. With 6 bases removed from V and 6 bases from J, the gap between germline ends came to 17 bases. The CDR3 DNA sequence: TGTGCCAGCAGAGAGGCAGCCTGGGGGGATGGCTACACCTTC. It yields the protein CASREAAWGDGYTF.

The CDR3 is CASSLTGGGNTIYF. The CDR3 DNA follows: TGTGCCAGCAGCCTGACAGGAGGTGGAAACACCATATATTTT. V is TRBV3-1 (or the pseudogene TRBV3-2) and J is TRBJ1-3; maybe TRBD1 (6 bases). There are 14 residues in the CDR3. The V gene's germline CDR1 is LGHDT and CDR2 YNNKEL (reference sequence). The V end was cut by 4 bases, the J end by 3 bases, with 10 bases between.

The V and J genes are TRBV4-1 and TRBJ2-7, with D maybe TRBD1 (6 bases). Germline lookup yields CDR1 MGHRA and CDR2 YSYEKL. V was clipped by 4 bases and J by 3 bases, with 13 bases between them. This CDR3 is 14 amino acids long. CDR3: CASSLYWDNYEQYF. The CDR3 DNA follows: TGCGCCAGCAGCCTATACTGGGACAACTACGAGCAGTACTTC.